This T cell receptor (beta chain) comes out of a study of human T cells and chemical hapten exposure. TCRdb called the RACE reads again in MiXCR, with one record for every CDR3 protein. The table has about 160,000 distinct CDR3 sequences, roughly 26% seen once. With 0 bases removed from V and 5 bases from J, the gap between germline ends came to 10 bases. Germline-derived CDR1 and CDR2 are LGHNA and YSLEER. This CDR3 contains 15 residues. Time point of the sample: patch test 3, about 24 weeks after DPC sensitization. The treatment was: therapeutic diphenylcyclopropenone sensitization with weekly scalp DPC.

V usage is TRBV4-3 and J usage is TRBJ2-2; D unclear. Here the sequenced sample was whole blood, taken in connection with sensitization to the hapten diphenylcyclopropenone (DPC). The TCR comes from a woman aged 18-29 years with alopecia areata. Some clones in this sample may be carry-over from other donors' samples. The CDR3 DNA follows: TGCGCCAGCAGCCAAGATCGTGGGTCTACCGGGGAGCTGTTTTTT. It translates to CASSQDRGSTGELFF.